This entry lists 15 T cell receptor beta chains sequenced from one sample in a study of T-cell memory formation after mild COVID-19. MiXCR, applied by TCRdb to the 5' RACE reads, yields one record per CDR3 protein. The sample consists of around 300,000 distinct CDR3 sequences, 18% of them appearing once. Material for sequencing was PBMCs or a T cell subset sorted from them (not recorded which). Source of these receptors: a man aged 18 to 30 who had mild COVID-19 (a few samples of this study predate the infection). Cell type and time point are not known.

This clonotype has more than one count but fewer than ten. The chain is built from TRBV6-2 or TRBV6-3 and TRBJ2-1; TRBD2 matches 8 bases. The CDR3 consists of 16 residues. Germline loops: CDR1 MNHEY, CDR2 SVGEGT. Germline trimming cut 0 bases from V and 9 bases from J; bases unmatched to any gene: 10. CDR3 sequence reads: CASSYSNGGATTEQFF. In DNA form, the CDR3 reads TGTGCCAGCAGTTACTCGAACGGGGGGGCCACTACTGAGCAGTTCTTC.

This clonotype was counted a few times. The rearrangement uses TRBV11-2 and TRBJ2-2; possibly TRBD1 for D (6 bases). The V end lost 3 bases, the J end lost 7 bases, and 18 bases lay between the germline ends. CDR1 and CDR2 (germline): SGHAT, FQNNGV. The CDR3 spans 16 residues. Here the CDR3 DNA reads TGTGCCAGCAGCTTGACAGGTTCTATATTCAACGGGGAGCTGTTTTTT. Protein product: CASSLTGSIFNGELFF.

In this sample, this clonotype turned up a few times. The chain uses TRBV4-1 and TRBJ2-1; 7 nucleotides agree with TRBD2. The CDR3 consists of 15 residues. With 1 base clipped from V and 4 bases from J, the junction kept 4 bases outside the gene matches. Germline V gene lookup returns CDR1 MGHRA and CDR2 YSYEKL. For the CDR3, the DNA is TGCGCCAGCAGCCAAGTGTGGGGGGGTTACAATGAGCAGTTCTTC. Protein sequence: CASSQVWGGYNEQFF.

This clonotype was counted only a few times. The V call is TRBV7-9, the J call TRBJ2-2; 7 nucleotides match TRBD2. The CDR3 contains 16 residues. Germline assignment: CDR1 SEHNR and CDR2 FQNEAQ (reference sequence). Germline trimming cut 0 bases from V and 2 bases from J; bases unmatched to any gene: 3. This chain's CDR3 is CASSLAGGGNTGELFF. CDR3 nucleotides: TGTGCCAGCAGCTTAGCCGGCGGGGGAAACACCGGGGAGCTGTTTTTT.

The rearrangement links TRBV9 to TRBJ1-5; D gene unclear. Germline CDR1 is SGDLS and CDR2 is YYNGEE. The CDR3 runs 15 residues. Trimming took 0 bases from V and 0 from J, leaving 7 bases between them. CDR3 nucleotides: TGTGCCAGCAGCGTAGATGCTTATAGCAATCAGCCCCAGCATTTT. It is translated as CASSVDAYSNQPQHF.

V is TRBV27 and J is TRBJ2-5; D is perhaps TRBD1 (5 bases). V dropped 2 bases and J dropped 5 bases, with 15 bases sitting between them. Germline CDR1 and CDR2: MNHEY and SMNVEV (reference sequence). The CDR3 spans 15 residues. The CDR3 sequence is CASSLGRWGLETQYF. The CDR3 nucleotides read TGTGCCAGCAGTTTAGGACGGTGGGGCCTCGAGACCCAGTACTTC.

The table lists this clonotype with a few counts. The J gene is TRBJ1-1, the V gene TRBV12-3 or TRBV12-4; D unresolved. Trimming left V 7 bases short and J 1 base short, with 4 bases between. This CDR3 is built from 11 residues. The CDR3 DNA is TGTGCCAGCACTTGGAACACTGAAGCTTTCTTT. This encodes CASTWNTEAFF.

This clonotype was seen a few times. The chain uses TRBV13 and TRBJ2-7; 9 bases match TRBD1. The CDR3 runs 15 residues. Germline CDR1 and CDR2: PRHDT and FYEKMQ (reference sequence). Trimming removed 6 bases from V and 2 bases from J; junction bases left unmatched: 8. The CDR3 sequence is CASRQQGTGTYEQYF. The CDR3 DNA follows: TGTGCCAGCAGACAACAGGGGACAGGGACCTACGAGCAGTACTTC.

The chain joins TRBV12-3 or TRBV12-4 to TRBJ1-3, with D hard to call. The V and J ends lost 0 bases and 2 bases respectively, with 2 bases between them. CDR3 length: 13 residues. CDR3: CASSLAAGNTIYF. The CDR3 region has the DNA TGTGCCAGCAGTTTAGCGGCTGGAAACACCATATATTTT.

This chain uses TRBV25-1 with TRBJ1-6; D might be TRBD1 (5 bases). This CDR3 region has 14 residues. The V end was cut by 4 bases, the J end by 9 bases, with 13 bases between. Germline V gene sequence: CDR1 MGHDK, CDR2 SYGVNS. The CDR3 reads CASSAWDGSSPLHF. DNA for the CDR3: TGTGCCAGCAGTGCATGGGACGGAAGTTCACCCCTCCACTTT. The whole variable domain, remainder taken from reference TRBV25-1 and TRBJ1-6, is EADIYQTPRYLVIGTGKKITLECSQTMGHDKMYWYQQDPGMELHLIHYSYGVNSTEKGDLSSESTVSRIRTEHFPLTLESARPSHTSQYLCASSAWDGSSPLHFGNGTRLTVT.

This clonotype was seen more than once but under ten times. The CDR3 protein is CASSLRGQNTEAFF. Here the CDR3 DNA reads TGTGCCAGCAGCCTAAGAGGACAGAACACTGAAGCTTTCTTT. The gene calls are TRBV7-9 and TRBJ1-1; D is possibly TRBD1 (5 bases). The CDR3 sequence is 14 residues long. Between the trimmed V and J ends, which lost 5 bases and 1 base, there was a span of 11 bases. Germline V lookup: CDR1 SEHNR, CDR2 FQNEAQ (reference sequence).

This chain connects TRBV3-1 to TRBJ2-7; D might be TRBD1 (6 bases). The CDR3 loop spans 14 amino acids. Per the germline V gene, CDR1 is LGHDT and CDR2 is YNNKEL (reference sequence). V was cut by 6 bases and J by 4 bases, with 16 bases left in between. CDR3 coding DNA: TGTGCCAGCAGACCTAGGGACACCGAATACGAGCAGTACTTC. It encodes CASRPRDTEYEQYF.

This clonotype was observed once. V gene TRBV28 combines with J gene TRBJ1-6; D gene ambiguous. V was trimmed by 6 bases and J by 9 bases, leaving 15 bases between them. The CDR3 consists of 14 residues. Germline V CDR1 and CDR2: MDHEN, SYDVKM. The CDR3 nucleotides read TGTGCCAGCAGCACTCACCTTTCTTCTTCACCCCTCCACTTT. It specifies CASSTHLSSSPLHF. Using reference TRBV28 and TRBJ1-6 for the parts outside the CDR3, the full variable domain is DVKVTQSSRYLVKRTGEKVFLECVQDMDHENMFWYRQDPGLGLRLIYFSYDVKMKEKGDIPEGYSVSREKKERFSLILESASTNQTSMYLCASSTHLSSSPLHFGNGTRLTVT.

This chain uses TRBV20-1 with TRBJ2-1; 12 positions agree with TRBD2. Looked up from germline, CDR1 is DFQATT and CDR2 is SNEGSKA (reference sequence). V was clipped by 2 bases and J by 0 bases; unmatched bases: 5. This CDR3 has 17 residues. The CDR3 DNA is TGCAGTGCTAGACCTGGACTAGCGGGGAGCTCCTACAATGAGCAGTTCTTC. This encodes CSARPGLAGSSYNEQFF.

This chain joins TRBV6-5 and TRBJ2-7, with 8 bases matching TRBD1. The CDR3 loop spans 14 amino acids. Trimming took 7 bases from V and 2 from J; bases not matched to a gene: 7. Germline CDR1 and CDR2: MNHEY and SVGAGI. The CDR3 nucleotides read TGTGCCAGCACTAAACTGACAGGGGCCTACGAGCAGTACTTC. Amino acids: CASTKLTGAYEQYF.